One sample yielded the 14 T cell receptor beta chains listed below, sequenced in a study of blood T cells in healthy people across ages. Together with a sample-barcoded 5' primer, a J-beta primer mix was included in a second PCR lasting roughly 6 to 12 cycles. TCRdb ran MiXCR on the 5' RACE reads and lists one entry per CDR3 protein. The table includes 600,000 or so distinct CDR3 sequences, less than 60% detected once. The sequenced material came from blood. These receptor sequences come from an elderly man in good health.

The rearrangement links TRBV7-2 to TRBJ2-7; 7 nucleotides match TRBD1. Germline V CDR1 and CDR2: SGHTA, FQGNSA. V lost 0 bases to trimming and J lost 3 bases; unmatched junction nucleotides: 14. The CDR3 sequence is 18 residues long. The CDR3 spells CASSLAPLPGQFNYEQYF. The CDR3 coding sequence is TGTGCCAGCAGCTTAGCCCCTTTACCGGGACAGTTTAACTACGAGCAGTACTTC.

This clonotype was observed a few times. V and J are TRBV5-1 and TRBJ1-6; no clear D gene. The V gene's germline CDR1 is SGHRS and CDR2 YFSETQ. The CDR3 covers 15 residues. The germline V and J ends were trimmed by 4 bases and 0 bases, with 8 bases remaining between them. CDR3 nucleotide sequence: TGCGCCAGCAGCCTGACAATCTCCTATAATTCACCCCTCCACTTT. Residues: CASSLTISYNSPLHF.

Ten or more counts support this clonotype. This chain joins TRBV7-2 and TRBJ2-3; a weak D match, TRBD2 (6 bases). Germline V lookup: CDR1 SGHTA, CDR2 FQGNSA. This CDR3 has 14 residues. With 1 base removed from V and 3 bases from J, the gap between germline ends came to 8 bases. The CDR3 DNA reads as TGTGCCAGCAGCTTAGGACTAGATACAGATACGCAGTATTTT. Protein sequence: CASSLGLDTDTQYF.

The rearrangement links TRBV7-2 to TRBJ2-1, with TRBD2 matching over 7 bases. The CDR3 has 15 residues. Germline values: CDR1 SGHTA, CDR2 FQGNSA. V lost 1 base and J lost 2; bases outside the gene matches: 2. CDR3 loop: CASSLGTRTYNEQFF. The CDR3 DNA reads TGTGCCAGCAGCTTAGGGACTAGAACCTACAATGAGCAGTTCTTC.

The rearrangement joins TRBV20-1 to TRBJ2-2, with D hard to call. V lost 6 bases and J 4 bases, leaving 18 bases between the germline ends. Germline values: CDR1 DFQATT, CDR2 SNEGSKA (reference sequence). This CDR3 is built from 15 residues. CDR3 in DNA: TGCAGTGCGCCAAAAGGTACTGCTCGCACCGGGGAGCTGTTTTTT. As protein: CSAPKGTARTGELFF.

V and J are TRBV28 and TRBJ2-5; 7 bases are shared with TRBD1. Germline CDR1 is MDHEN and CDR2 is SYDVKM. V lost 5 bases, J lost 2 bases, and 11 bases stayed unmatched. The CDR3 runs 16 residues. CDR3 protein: CASSQRQGWLQETQYF. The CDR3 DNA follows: TGTGCCAGCAGTCAGAGACAGGGCTGGTTACAAGAGACCCAGTACTTC.

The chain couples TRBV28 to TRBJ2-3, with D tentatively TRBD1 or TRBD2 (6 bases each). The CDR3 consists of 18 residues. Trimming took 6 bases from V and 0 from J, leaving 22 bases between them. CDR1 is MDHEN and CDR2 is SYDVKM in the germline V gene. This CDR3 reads CASSPRAGRGGSTDTQYF. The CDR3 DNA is TGTGCCAGCAGCCCCCGGGCGGGGAGAGGGGGAAGCACAGATACGCAGTATTTT.

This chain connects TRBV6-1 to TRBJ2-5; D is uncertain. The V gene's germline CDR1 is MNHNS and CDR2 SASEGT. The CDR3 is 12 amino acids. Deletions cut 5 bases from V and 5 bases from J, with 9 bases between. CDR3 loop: CASSPSTETQYF. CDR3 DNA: TGTGCCAGCAGTCCGAGCACGGAGACCCAGTACTTC.

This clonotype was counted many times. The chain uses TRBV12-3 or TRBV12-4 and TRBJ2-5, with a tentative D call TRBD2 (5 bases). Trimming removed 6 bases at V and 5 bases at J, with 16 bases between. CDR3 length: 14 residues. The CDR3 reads CASSQGLGGETQYF. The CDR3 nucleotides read TGTGCCAGCAGCCAAGGACTGGGCGGCGAGACCCAGTACTTC.

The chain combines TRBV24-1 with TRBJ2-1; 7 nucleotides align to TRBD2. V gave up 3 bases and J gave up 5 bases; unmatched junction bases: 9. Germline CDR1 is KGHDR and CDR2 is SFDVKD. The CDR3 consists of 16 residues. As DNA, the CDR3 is TGTGCCACCAGTGATGGACGGGCGGGAGTCGACAATGAGCAGTTCTTC. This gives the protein CATSDGRAGVDNEQFF.

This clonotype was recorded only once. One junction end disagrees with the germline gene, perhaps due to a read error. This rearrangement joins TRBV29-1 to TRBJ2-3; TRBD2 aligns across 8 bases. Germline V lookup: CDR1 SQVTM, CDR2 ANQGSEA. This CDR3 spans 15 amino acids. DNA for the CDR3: TGCAGCGTTGCCGGGGGGGGCTTACCCACAGGTACGCAGTATTTT. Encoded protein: CSVAGGGLPTGTQYF.

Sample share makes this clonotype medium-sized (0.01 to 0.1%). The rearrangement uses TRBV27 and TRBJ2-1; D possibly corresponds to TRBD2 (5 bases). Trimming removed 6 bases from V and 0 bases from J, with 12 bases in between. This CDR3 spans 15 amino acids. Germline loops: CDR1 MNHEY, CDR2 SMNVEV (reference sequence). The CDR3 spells CASREDWSSYNEQFF. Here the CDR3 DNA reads TGTGCCAGCAGAGAGGACTGGAGCTCCTACAATGAGCAGTTCTTC.

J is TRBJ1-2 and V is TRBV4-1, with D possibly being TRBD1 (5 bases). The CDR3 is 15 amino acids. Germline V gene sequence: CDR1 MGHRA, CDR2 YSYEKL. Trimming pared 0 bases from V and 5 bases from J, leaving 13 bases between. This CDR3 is CASSQEGGRGYGYTF. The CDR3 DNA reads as TGCGCCAGCAGCCAAGAGGGGGGGAGAGGGTATGGCTACACCTTC.

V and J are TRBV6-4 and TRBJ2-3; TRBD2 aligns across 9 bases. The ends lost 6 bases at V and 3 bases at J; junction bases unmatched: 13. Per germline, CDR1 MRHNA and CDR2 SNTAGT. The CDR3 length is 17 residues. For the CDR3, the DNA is TGTGCCAGCAGAGCAATGGGAGCGGGAGGTGTTACAGATACGCAGTATTTT. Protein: CASRAMGAGGVTDTQYF.